The 27 T cell receptor beta chains reported below all come from one sample, sequenced in a study of T cell responses to AZD1222 COVID-19 vaccine. Repertoires were generated with immunoSEQ multiplex PCR, while TCRdb's copy carries only in-frame clones and drops some. Among 95,000 to 100,000 clones listed, about 81% were seen once. The sequencing here drew on peripheral blood, taken 28 days after the second AZD1222 dose. These receptor sequences come from an adult who received the AZD1222 COVID-19 vaccine.

The rearrangement links TRBV29-1 to TRBJ1-1; TRBD1 matches 9 bases. CDR3 length: 13 residues. Germline loops: CDR1 SQVTM, CDR2 ANQGSEA. The J segment lost 0 bases and the V segment lost 4 bases, leaving 0 bases of the junction unmatched. CDR3: CSVGDRVNTEAFF. DNA of the CDR3: TGCAGCGTTGGGGACAGGGTGAACACTGAAGCTTTCTTT.

This clone was seen more than once but under ten times. The chain has TRBV6-6 and TRBJ2-1; 12 nucleotides agree with TRBD2. Unmatched junction bases numbered 9, after V lost 7 bases and J lost 8 bases. Germline lookup yields CDR1 MNHNY and CDR2 SVGAGI (reference sequence). The CDR3 has 15 amino acids. CDR3 nucleotides: TGTGCCAGCAACCCCCGACTAGCGGGAGCCTATGAGCAGTTCTTC. It specifies CASNPRLAGAYEQFF.

Here the CDR3 reads CASSYSWTSGPWGEQFF. For the CDR3, the DNA is TGTGCCAGCAGTTACTCGTGGACTAGCGGTCCTTGGGGTGAGCAGTTCTTC. The rearrangement uses TRBV6-2 or TRBV6-3 and TRBJ2-1; 10 nucleotides align to TRBD2. Looked up from germline, CDR1 is MNHEY and CDR2 is SVGEGT. The CDR3 has 17 residues. Losses at the gene ends were 0 bases for V and 9 bases for J; bases not matched to a gene: 11.

The chain is built from TRBV5-1 and TRBJ1-4; D unclear. Per germline, CDR1 SGHRS and CDR2 YFSETQ. Trimming took off 0 bases at V and 6 bases at J, with 12 bases between the two ends. The length of the CDR3 is 15 residues. The CDR3 nucleotides are TGCGCCAGCAGCTTGGTAGGGATTACGGATGAAAAACTGTTTTTT. Translated, it gives CASSLVGITDEKLFF.

In DNA, the CDR3 is TGTGCCAGTAGTACCCCGGGACGGGGGAATTCACCCCTCCACTTT. As protein: CASSTPGRGNSPLHF. The chain links TRBV19 to TRBJ1-6; D perhaps matches TRBD1 (5 bases). CDR1 is LNHDA, CDR2 SQIVND, per germline (reference sequence). V was pared by 4 bases and J by 7 bases, with 14 bases between. This CDR3 contains 15 residues. Full variable domain (missing parts from reference TRBV19 and TRBJ1-6): DGGITQSPKYLFRKEGQNVTLSCEQNLNHDAMYWYRQDPGQGLRLIYYSQIVNDFQKGDIAEGYSVSREKKESFPLTVTSAQKNPTAFYLCASSTPGRGNSPLHFGNGTRLTVT.

The chain has TRBV6-6 and TRBJ1-5; 9 bases line up with TRBD1. J gave up 4 bases and V 6 bases, and 10 bases lay outside the gene matches. Looked up from germline, CDR1 is MNHNY and CDR2 is SVGAGI (reference sequence). The CDR3 runs to 16 residues. The CDR3 bases are TGTGCCAGCAGACGCGAGGGACAGGGTTTAAATCAGCCCCAGCATTTT. It yields the protein CASRREGQGLNQPQHF.

The table lists this clone with a count of one. This rearrangement joins TRBV13 to TRBJ1-4; 8 bases line up with TRBD1. There are 17 residues in the CDR3. Per the germline V gene, CDR1 is PRHDT and CDR2 is FYEKMQ (reference sequence). The V and J ends lost 5 bases and 0 bases, in that order; junction bases with no gene match: 8. In DNA, the CDR3 is TGTGCCAGCAGCCTACACAGGGGGACCCCAACTAATGAAAAACTGTTTTTT. It specifies CASSLHRGTPTNEKLFF.

This chain connects TRBV27 to TRBJ1-1; D not resolved. Germline values: CDR1 MNHEY, CDR2 SMNVEV (reference sequence). The V end was cut by 2 bases, the J end by 0 bases, with 7 bases between. This CDR3 is 14 amino acids long. The CDR3 nucleotides are TGTGCCAGCAGTTTAGCGGTCATGAACACTGAAGCTTTCTTT. Its translation: CASSLAVMNTEAFF.

The chain combines TRBV11-3 with TRBJ2-7, with 11 bases aligning to TRBD1. Germline CDR1 and CDR2: SGHNT and YENEEA. CDR3 length: 16 amino acids. Germline trimming cut 5 bases from V and 3 bases from J; bases unmatched to any gene: 9. CDR3 nucleotides: TGTGCCAGCAGCCAACGGACAGGGGGCAACATCTACGAGCAGTACTTC. Residues: CASSQRTGGNIYEQYF.

This clone was counted a few times. The CDR3 loop reads CAIKLLGAHTEAFF. In nucleotides, the CDR3 is TGTGCCATCAAACTGTTGGGCGCGCACACTGAAGCTTTCTTT. The chain couples TRBV6-5 to TRBJ1-1; D ambiguous. CDR1 is MNHEY, CDR2 SVGAGI, per germline. With 10 bases removed from V and 3 bases from J, the gap between germline ends came to 18 bases. The CDR3 totals 14 residues.

This clone was recorded only once. The rearrangement uses TRBV7-9 and TRBJ1-1, with 8 bases fitting TRBD1. The CDR3 runs 17 residues. J was trimmed by 0 bases and V by 5 bases; bases with no gene match: 11. CDR1 and CDR2 from the germline V gene are SEHNR and FQNEAQ (reference sequence). The CDR3 DNA reads TGTGCCAGCAGCAAAGCCCAGGGGGCGTGGGTGAACACTGAAGCTTTCTTT. Translation: CASSKAQGAWVNTEAFF.

The genes are TRBV9 and TRBJ2-2, with D possibly being TRBD2 (5 bases). CDR3 length: 16 residues. CDR1 is SGDLS and CDR2 is YYNGEE in the germline V gene. The V gene lost 0 bases and the J gene lost 1 base, with 10 bases spanning the gap. CDR3 nucleotide sequence: TGTGCCAGCAGCGTAGGGTCCGGGGTGAACACCGGGGAGCTGTTTTTT. This codes for CASSVGSGVNTGELFF.

CDR3 protein: CASSLASPSTDTQYF. The CDR3 nucleotides read TGCGCCAGCAGCTTGGCGAGCCCCAGCACAGATACGCAGTATTTT. The chain employs TRBV5-1 and TRBJ2-3; D remains unclear. The ends were cut back, 0 bases at V and 0 bases at J, with 8 bases in the middle. This CDR3 region has 15 residues. The germline V gene has CDR1 SGHRS and CDR2 YFSETQ.

The chain has TRBV18 and TRBJ1-3; D ambiguous. Deletions cut 4 bases from V and 4 bases from J, with 14 bases between. CDR1 is KGHSH, CDR2 LQKENI, per germline. This CDR3 region has 15 residues. The CDR3: CASSLPRNAGNTIYF. CDR3 coding DNA: TGTGCCAGCTCACTCCCCAGAAATGCGGGAAACACCATATATTTT.

The chain joins TRBV6-5 to TRBJ1-1; TRBD1 is a possible D gene (6 bases). From germline, CDR1 is MNHEY and CDR2 SVGAGI. The germline V and J ends were trimmed by 6 bases and 3 bases, with 14 bases remaining between them. This CDR3 has 14 residues. CDR3 coding DNA: TGTGCCAGCAGAGGGGGAGACAGGTACACTGAAGCTTTCTTT. This sequence encodes CASRGGDRYTEAFF.

The V call is TRBV10-3, the J call TRBJ2-3; 12 nucleotides line up with TRBD2. Germline V gene data show CDR1 as ENHRY and CDR2 as SYGVKD. Losses at the gene ends were 0 bases for V and 3 bases for J; bases not matched to a gene: 1. The CDR3 extends over 16 amino acids. The CDR3 DNA reads as TGTGCCATCAGTGAGTCTCTAGCGGGAGGGACAGATACGCAGTATTTT. Its translation is CAISESLAGGTDTQYF.

The chain recombines TRBV5-6 with TRBJ1-4; TRBD1 agrees at 7 bases. CDR1 SGHDT and CDR2 YYEEEE come from the germline V gene. The J segment lost 2 bases and the V segment lost 1 base, leaving 8 bases of the junction unmatched. This CDR3 spans 17 amino acids. CDR3: CASSLSSLTGTNEKLFF. The CDR3, as DNA: TGTGCCAGCAGCTTGTCTTCTCTGACAGGGACTAATGAAAAACTGTTTTTT.

CDR3 residues: CASSLSEGSSGNTIYF. DNA of the CDR3: TGTGCCAGCAGCCTAAGTGAGGGGTCGTCGGGAAACACCATATATTTT. The V call is TRBV7-9, the J call TRBJ1-3; perhaps TRBD1 as D (5 bases). With 5 bases removed from V and 4 bases from J, the gap between germline ends came to 18 bases. The CDR3 runs to 16 residues. Germline CDR1 SEHNR, CDR2 FQNEAQ (reference sequence).

The chain is built from TRBV21-1 and TRBJ2-1; the D call of TRBD2 is as the table states it, not checked on the DNA. TRBV21-1 is flagged as a pseudogene. The CDR3 consists of 18 residues. The CDR3 is CASSKEKREGISYNEQFF. CDR3 bases: TGTGCCAGCAGCAAAGAAAAGCGGGAGGGAATCTCCTACAATGAGCAGTTCTTC.

The rearrangement links TRBV7-3 to TRBJ2-1; 7 bases map to TRBD1. The V and J ends lost 5 bases and 7 bases, in that order; junction bases with no gene match: 8. CDR3 length: 14 amino acids. CDR1 is SGHTA, CDR2 FQGTGA, per germline. The CDR3, as DNA: TGTGCCAGCAGCAGGGACAGAGGCGTGAATGAGCAGTTCTTC. Residues: CASSRDRGVNEQFF.

The chain joins TRBV10-3 to TRBJ2-2, with 12 bases lining up with TRBD2. Germline V CDR1 and CDR2: ENHRY, SYGVKD. V was pared by 10 bases and J by 4 bases, with 10 bases of the junction left unmatched. This CDR3 has 16 amino acids. The DNA of the CDR3 is TGTGCCACACAGACTAGCGGGGGTCGTGGCACCGGGGAGCTGTTTTTT. Amino acid sequence: CATQTSGGRGTGELFF.

The chain recombines TRBV6-1 with TRBJ2-1; TRBD2 matches at 8 bases. CDR1 is MNHNS and CDR2 is SASEGT in the germline V gene. This CDR3 is 17 amino acids long. The J segment lost 9 bases and the V segment lost 3 bases, leaving 16 bases of the junction unmatched. CDR3 residues: CASSDPRASGSTGEQFF. The CDR3 DNA is TGTGCCAGCAGTGACCCCCGGGCGAGCGGGAGTACCGGTGAGCAGTTCTTC.

The rearrangement uses TRBV11-2 and TRBJ2-2; no firm D call. V shed 5 bases and J shed 5 bases, with 6 bases lying between them. CDR3 length: 12 residues. Germline V gene lookup returns CDR1 SGHAT and CDR2 FQNNGV. The CDR3 nucleotides read TGTGCCAGCAGCGTCTCAACCGGGGAGCTGTTTTTT. As protein: CASSVSTGELFF.

J is TRBJ2-7 and V is TRBV5-1; 7 nucleotides align to TRBD1. The CDR3 sequence is 18 residues long. The V segment lost 3 bases and the J segment 3 bases; nucleotides outside the gene matches: 18. The germline CDR1 and CDR2 sequences are SGHRS and YFSETQ. The DNA of the CDR3 is TGCGCCAGCAGCTCTTACGGGACAGAGACTTATACTGACTACGAGCAGTACTTC. This encodes CASSSYGTETYTDYEQYF.

V and J are TRBV19 and TRBJ1-5, with D possibly matching TRBD1 (5 bases). This CDR3 has 18 residues. From germline, CDR1 is LNHDA and CDR2 SQIVND (reference sequence). Trimming took 0 bases from V and 0 from J, leaving 15 bases between them. The CDR3 DNA is TGTGCCAGTAGTATAGATCGCCGGGCAGGGTTTAGCAATCAGCCCCAGCATTTT. Translation gives CASSIDRRAGFSNQPQHF.

This chain uses TRBV5-8 with TRBJ1-5; D remains unclear. V shed 0 bases and J shed 4 bases, with 11 bases lying between them. This CDR3 has 15 amino acids. The germline V gene encodes CDR1 SGHTS and CDR2 YDEGEE. The CDR3 loop is CASSLGLTENQPQHF. For the CDR3, the DNA is TGTGCCAGCAGCTTGGGGTTAACAGAAAATCAGCCCCAGCATTTT.

In its sample, this clone was seen once. The chain couples TRBV7-9 to TRBJ1-2; D gene unclear. The CDR3 runs to 11 residues. Germline CDR1 SEHNR, CDR2 FQNEAQ (reference sequence). Trimming took 5 bases from V and 8 from J, leaving 9 bases between them. The DNA for the CDR3 is TGTGCCAGCAGCCAAGGTGGAGGCTACACCTTC. Translation: CASSQGGGYTF. Based on the CDR3 plus reference TRBV7-9 and TRBJ1-2, the full variable domain is DTGVSQNPRHKITKRGQNVTFRCDPISEHNRLYWYRQTLGQGPEFLTYFQNEAQLEKSRLLSDRFSAERPKGSFSTLEIQRTEQGDSAMYLCASSQGGGYTFGSGTRLTVV.